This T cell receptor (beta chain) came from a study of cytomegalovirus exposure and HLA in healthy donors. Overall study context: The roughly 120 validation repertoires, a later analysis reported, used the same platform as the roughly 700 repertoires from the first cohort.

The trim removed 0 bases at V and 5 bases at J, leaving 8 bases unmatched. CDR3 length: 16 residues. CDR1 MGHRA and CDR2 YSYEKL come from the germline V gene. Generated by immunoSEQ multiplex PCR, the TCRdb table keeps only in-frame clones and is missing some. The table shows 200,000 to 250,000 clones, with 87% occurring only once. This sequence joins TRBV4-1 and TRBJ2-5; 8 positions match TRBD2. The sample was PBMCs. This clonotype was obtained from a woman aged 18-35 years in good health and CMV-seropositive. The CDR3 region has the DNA TGCGCCAGCAGCCAAGATGGGGGACTAGGGGGGGAGACCCAGTACTTC. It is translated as CASSQDGGLGGETQYF.